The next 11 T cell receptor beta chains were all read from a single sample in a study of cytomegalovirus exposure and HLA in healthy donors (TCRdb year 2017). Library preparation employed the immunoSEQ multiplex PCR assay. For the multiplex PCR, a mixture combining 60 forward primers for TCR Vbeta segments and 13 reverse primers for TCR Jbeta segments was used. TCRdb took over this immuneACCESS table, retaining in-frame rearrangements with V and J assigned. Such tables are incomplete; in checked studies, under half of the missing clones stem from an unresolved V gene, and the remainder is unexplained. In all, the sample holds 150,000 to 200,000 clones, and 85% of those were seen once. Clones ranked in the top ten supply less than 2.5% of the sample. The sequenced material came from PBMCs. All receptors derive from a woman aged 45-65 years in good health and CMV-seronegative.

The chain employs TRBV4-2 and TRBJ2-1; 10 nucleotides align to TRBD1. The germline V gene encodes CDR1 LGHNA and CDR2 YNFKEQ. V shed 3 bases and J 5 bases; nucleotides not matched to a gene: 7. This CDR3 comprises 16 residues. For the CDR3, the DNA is TGTGCCAGCAGCCAGAAACGGGACAGGGGAAACAATGAGCAGTTCTTC. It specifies CASSQKRDRGNNEQFF.

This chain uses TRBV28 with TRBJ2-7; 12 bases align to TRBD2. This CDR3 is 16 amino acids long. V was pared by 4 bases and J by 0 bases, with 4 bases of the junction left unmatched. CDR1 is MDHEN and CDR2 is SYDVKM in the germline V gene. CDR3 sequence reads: CASSSRTSGNSYEQYF. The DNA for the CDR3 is TGTGCCAGCAGTTCCCGGACTAGCGGGAACTCCTACGAGCAGTACTTC.

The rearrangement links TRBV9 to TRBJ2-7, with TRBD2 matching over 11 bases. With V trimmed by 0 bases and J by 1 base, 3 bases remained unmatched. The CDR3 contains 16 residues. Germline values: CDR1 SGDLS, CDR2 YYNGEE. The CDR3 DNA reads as TGTGCCAGCAGCGTAGCATTAGCGGGAGGGTCCTACGAGCAGTACTTC. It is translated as CASSVALAGGSYEQYF.

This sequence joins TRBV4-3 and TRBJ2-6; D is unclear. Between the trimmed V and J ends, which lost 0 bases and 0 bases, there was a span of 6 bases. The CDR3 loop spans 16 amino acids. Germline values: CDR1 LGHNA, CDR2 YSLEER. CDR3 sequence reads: CASSQDLSSGANVLTF. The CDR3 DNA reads TGCGCCAGCAGCCAAGATTTGAGCTCTGGGGCCAACGTCCTGACTTTC.

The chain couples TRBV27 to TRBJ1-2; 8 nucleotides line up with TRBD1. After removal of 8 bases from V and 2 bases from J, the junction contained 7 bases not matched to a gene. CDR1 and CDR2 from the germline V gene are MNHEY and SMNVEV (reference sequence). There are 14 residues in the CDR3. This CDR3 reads CASRQGAPNYGYTF. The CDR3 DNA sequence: TGTGCCAGCCGCCAGGGGGCTCCAAACTATGGCTACACCTTC.

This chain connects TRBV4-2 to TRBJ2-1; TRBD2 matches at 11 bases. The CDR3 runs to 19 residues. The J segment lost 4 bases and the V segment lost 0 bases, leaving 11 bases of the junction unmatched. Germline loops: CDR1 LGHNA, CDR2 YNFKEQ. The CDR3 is CASSQDLIRASGRYNEQFF. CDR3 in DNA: TGTGCCAGCAGCCAAGACTTGATTAGGGCTAGCGGGAGGTACAATGAGCAGTTCTTC.

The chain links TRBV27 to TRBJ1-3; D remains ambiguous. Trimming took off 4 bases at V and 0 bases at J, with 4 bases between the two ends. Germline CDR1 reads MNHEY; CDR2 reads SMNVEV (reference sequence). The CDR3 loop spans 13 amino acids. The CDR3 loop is CASSYNSGNTIYF. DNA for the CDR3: TGTGCCAGCAGTTATAACTCTGGAAACACCATATATTTT.

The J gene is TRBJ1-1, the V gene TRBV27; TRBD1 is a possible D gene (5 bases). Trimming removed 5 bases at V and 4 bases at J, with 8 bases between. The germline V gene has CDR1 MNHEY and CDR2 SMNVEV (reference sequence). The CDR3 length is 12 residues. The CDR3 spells CASSGGGTEAFF. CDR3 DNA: TGTGCCAGCAGTGGGGGGGGCACTGAAGCTTTCTTT.

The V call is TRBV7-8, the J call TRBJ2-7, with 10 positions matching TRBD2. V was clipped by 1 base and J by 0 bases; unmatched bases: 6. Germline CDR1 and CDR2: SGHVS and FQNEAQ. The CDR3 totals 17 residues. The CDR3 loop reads CASSLVWTSGSSYEQYF. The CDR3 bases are TGTGCCAGCAGCTTAGTTTGGACTAGCGGTAGCTCCTACGAGCAGTACTTC.

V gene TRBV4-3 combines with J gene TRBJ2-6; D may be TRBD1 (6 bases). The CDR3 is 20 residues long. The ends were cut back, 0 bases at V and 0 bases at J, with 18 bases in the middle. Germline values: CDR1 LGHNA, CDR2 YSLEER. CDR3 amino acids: CASSQDDLPGQSSGANVLTF. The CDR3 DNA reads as TGCGCCAGCAGCCAAGATGATCTTCCGGGACAAAGCTCTGGGGCCAACGTCCTGACTTTC.

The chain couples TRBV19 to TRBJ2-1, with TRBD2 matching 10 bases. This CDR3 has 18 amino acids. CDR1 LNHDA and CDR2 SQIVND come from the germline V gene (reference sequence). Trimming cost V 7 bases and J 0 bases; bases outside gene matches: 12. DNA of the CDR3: TGTGCCAGTATTGGAGCGGGAGGGCCAATTTCCTCCTACAATGAGCAGTTCTTC. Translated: CASIGAGGPISSYNEQFF.